One and the same sample provided the 16 T cell receptor beta chains below, sequenced in a study of human T cells and chemical hapten exposure. TCRdb processed the RACE reads anew with MiXCR; each CDR3 protein has one entry. The sample records under 75,000 distinct CDR3 sequences, 6.5% to 10% being singletons. Time point given: patch test 2, 6 weeks after DPC sensitization. Treatment noted: therapeutic diphenylcyclopropenone sensitization with weekly scalp DPC. The input for sequencing was whole blood, taken in connection with sensitization to the hapten diphenylcyclopropenone (DPC). All receptors derive from a woman in her forties or fifties with alopecia areata. Some clones in this sample may be carry-over from other donors' samples.

This clonotype was observed at least ten times. The chain is built from TRBV28 and TRBJ2-1; D gene unclear. Germline V gives CDR1 MDHEN, CDR2 SYDVKM. The CDR3 covers 13 residues. Trimming cost V 8 bases and J 4 bases, with 12 bases left between them. The CDR3 DNA reads as TGTGCCAGCCTAGGTCGACTTTACAATGAGCAGTTCTTC. Its protein product is CASLGRLYNEQFF.

This clonotype was counted a few times. The chain links TRBV28 to TRBJ2-7; TRBD2 aligns across 10 bases. Trimming removed 3 bases from V and 3 bases from J; junction bases left unmatched: 8. Per the germline V gene, CDR1 is MDHEN and CDR2 is SYDVKM. This CDR3 contains 16 residues. The CDR3 coding sequence is TGTGCCAGCAGTTTGGATCTAGCGGGAGTGGGCTACGAGCAGTACTTC. Translating it yields CASSLDLAGVGYEQYF.

The table lists this clonotype with a few counts. V and J are TRBV4-2 and TRBJ1-6, with 10 bases fitting TRBD1. With V trimmed by 4 bases and J by 9 bases, 0 bases remained unmatched. Germline CDR1 and CDR2: LGHNA and YNFKEQ. This CDR3 comprises 13 residues. CDR3 protein: CASSRQGASPLHF. The DNA of the CDR3 is TGTGCCAGCAGCCGACAGGGGGCTTCACCCCTCCACTTT.

This clonotype was seen ten or more times. CDR3 in amino acids: CATSGSDSPYEAFF. In DNA, the CDR3 is TGTGCCACCAGTGGTTCGGACAGTCCGTATGAAGCTTTCTTT. This chain connects TRBV24-1 to TRBJ1-1; maybe TRBD1 (6 bases). The CDR3 is made up of 14 amino acids. Trimming pared 5 bases from V and 7 bases from J, leaving 16 bases between. Germline CDR1 and CDR2: KGHDR and SFDVKD.

V and J are TRBV12-3 or TRBV12-4 and TRBJ2-1; D ambiguous. Trimming took 2 bases from V and 5 from J, leaving 4 bases between them. The CDR3 consists of 12 residues. In DNA, the CDR3 is TGTGCCAGCAGTTTACGAGACAATGAGCAGTTCTTC. Translated: CASSLRDNEQFF.

This clonotype was observed at least ten times. CDR3 coding DNA: TGTGCCAGCAGCTTAGTCCCCGGGAATCAGCCCCAGCATTTT. It encodes CASSLVPGNQPQHF. The chain is built from TRBV7-9 and TRBJ1-5; D unclear. The V and J ends lost 1 base and 4 bases respectively, with 8 bases between them. This CDR3 region has 14 residues. Germline CDR1 and CDR2: SEHNR and FQNEAQ (reference sequence).

The V gene is TRBV20-1, the J gene TRBJ2-3; 7 bases match TRBD2. V shed 7 bases, J shed 3 bases, and the junction held 16 bases outside the gene matches. The germline V gene has CDR1 DFQATT and CDR2 SNEGSKA (reference sequence). The CDR3 consists of 16 residues. The CDR3 protein is CSGRSPAGRPTDTQYF. In DNA, the CDR3 is TGCAGTGGCAGAAGTCCAGCGGGGCGGCCGACAGATACGCAGTATTTT.

The rearrangement links TRBV15 to TRBJ2-3; TRBD2 matches at 7 bases. The J segment lost 0 bases and the V segment lost 6 bases, leaving 6 bases of the junction unmatched. This CDR3 spans 15 amino acids. The germline gives CDR1 LNHNV, CDR2 YYDKDF (reference sequence). CDR3 region: CATRGGDLSTDTQYF. The DNA for the CDR3 is TGTGCCACCAGGGGGGGGGACCTCAGCACAGATACGCAGTATTTT.

This clonotype was found a few times. This chain links TRBV20-1 with TRBJ2-3; TRBD2 matches 12 bases. The CDR3 runs 17 residues. J was trimmed by 2 bases and V by 1 base; bases with no gene match: 7. CDR1 is DFQATT and CDR2 is SNEGSKA in the germline V gene (reference sequence). CDR3: CSARAGTSGHITDTQYF. CDR3 nucleotide sequence: TGCAGTGCTAGAGCCGGGACTAGCGGGCACATCACAGATACGCAGTATTTT.

This clonotype occurred many times. The genes are TRBV5-6 and TRBJ1-1; TRBD1 matches 8 bases. The CDR3 loop spans 14 amino acids. The germline gives CDR1 SGHDT, CDR2 YYEEEE. The trim removed 3 bases at V and 3 bases at J, leaving 4 bases unmatched. CDR3 bases: TGTGCCAGCAGCTGGACAGGGCTTGACACTGAAGCTTTCTTT. This encodes CASSWTGLDTEAFF.

This clonotype was counted many times. The V and J genes are TRBV28 and TRBJ1-5; no reliable D call. V shed 5 bases and J shed 7 bases, with 12 bases lying between them. The CDR3 totals 13 residues. Germline loops: CDR1 MDHEN, CDR2 SYDVKM. CDR3 nucleotides: TGTGCCAGCAGTACTGCCGGAGGGCAGCCCCAGCATTTT. Protein product: CASSTAGGQPQHF.

This clonotype occurred a few times. The V and J genes are TRBV19 and TRBJ2-3; no firm D call. Germline assignment: CDR1 LNHDA and CDR2 SQIVND (reference sequence). The ends were cut back, 1 base at V and 4 bases at J, with 12 bases in the middle. The CDR3 loop spans 15 amino acids. The CDR3 region has the DNA TGTGCCAGTAGTATAGCGTCGCTAGACCCAGATACGCAGTATTTT. Its protein is CASSIASLDPDTQYF.

This clonotype was counted at least ten times. The chain recombines TRBV29-1 with TRBJ1-1; possibly TRBD1 for D (5 bases). The length of the CDR3 is 13 residues. V shed 1 base and J shed 6 bases, with 12 bases lying between them. The germline V gene encodes CDR1 SQVTM and CDR2 ANQGSEA. CDR3 DNA: TGCAGCGTTGAAGGACCAGGGCCGGCTGAAGCTTTCTTT. This sequence encodes CSVEGPGPAEAFF.

The chain uses TRBV30 and TRBJ2-1; a possible D gene is TRBD2 (6 bases). The ends were cut back, 7 bases at V and 5 bases at J, with 15 bases in the middle. There are 13 residues in the CDR3. Per germline, CDR1 GTSNPN and CDR2 SVGIG (reference sequence). Written as DNA, the CDR3 is TGTGCCTTCCTCCGCGGGACGAACAATGAGCAGTTCTTC. Amino acid sequence: CAFLRGTNNEQFF.

The V gene is TRBV10-3, the J gene TRBJ1-4; TRBD1 matches 10 bases. The length of the CDR3 is 14 residues. V shed 3 bases and J 8 bases; nucleotides not matched to a gene: 3. Germline loops: CDR1 ENHRY, CDR2 SYGVKD. The CDR3 DNA is TGTGCCATCAGTGAAGGGACAGGGGTCGAAAAACTGTTTTTT. This gives the protein CAISEGTGVEKLFF.

Many counts were recorded for this clonotype. The J gene is TRBJ1-5, the V gene TRBV29-1, with TRBD1 matching 10 bases. Looked up from germline, CDR1 is SQVTM and CDR2 is ANQGSEA. With V trimmed by 6 bases and J by 0 bases, 2 bases remained unmatched. The CDR3 runs to 14 residues. The CDR3 region has the DNA TGCAGCGTGGGGACAGGGGATAGCAATCAGCCCCAGCATTTT. This encodes CSVGTGDSNQPQHF.